These 8 T cell receptor beta chains originate from one sample sequenced in a study of T cell responses to AZD1222 COVID-19 vaccine. This table comes from immunoSEQ multiplex PCR, and its TCRdb copy is limited to in-frame clones, with some not included. The sample includes over 100,000 clones, 94% of them seen just once. Sample: peripheral blood, taken on day 0 of AZD1222 vaccination. The receptors shown here come from an adult in good health.

This chain connects TRBV7-9 to TRBJ2-5; 9 bases are shared with TRBD1. Trimming took 5 bases from V and 2 from J; bases not matched to a gene: 3. Per germline, CDR1 SEHNR and CDR2 FQNEAQ (reference sequence). There are 14 residues in the CDR3. CDR3 coding DNA: TGTGCCAGCAGCACCGGGACAGGGCAAGAGACCCAGTACTTC. It is translated as CASSTGTGQETQYF. Complete variable domain (other parts from reference TRBV7-9 and TRBJ2-5): DTGVSQNPRHKITKRGQNVTFRCDPISEHNRLYWYRQTLGQGPEFLTYFQNEAQLEKSRLLSDRFSAERPKGSFSTLEIQRTEQGDSAMYLCASSTGTGQETQYFGPGTRLLVL.

The chain recombines TRBV4-2 with TRBJ2-1, with D possibly being TRBD1 (5 bases). Germline V lookup: CDR1 LGHNA, CDR2 YNFKEQ. CDR3 length: 13 residues. V was trimmed by 2 bases and J by 7 bases, leaving 9 bases between them. The CDR3 loop reads CASSQTGVNEQFF. CDR3 DNA: TGTGCCAGCAGCCAAACAGGAGTTAATGAGCAGTTCTTC.

The chain has TRBV7-8 and TRBJ2-4; TRBD1 matches 7 bases. The junction had 18 bases not matched to a gene; V was cut back by 5 bases and J by 8 bases. Germline V gene data show CDR1 as SGHVS and CDR2 as FQNEAQ. This CDR3 has 17 amino acids. This CDR3 reads CASSQVGQASRADIQYF. The CDR3 DNA reads as TGTGCCAGCAGCCAGGTCGGACAGGCGTCAAGGGCGGACATTCAGTACTTC. Full variable domain (remainder filled in from reference TRBV7-8 and TRBJ2-4): GAGVSQSPRYKVAKRGQDVALRCDPISGHVSLFWYQQALGQGPEFLTYFQNEAQLDKSGLPSDRFFAERPEGSVSTLKIQRTQQEDSAVYLCASSQVGQASRADIQYFGAGTRLSVL.

The chain uses TRBV4-3 and TRBJ2-1; no firm D call. The V end was cut by 4 bases, the J end by 0 bases, with 13 bases between. CDR1 and CDR2 from the germline V gene are LGHNA and YSLEER. The CDR3 totals 16 residues. CDR3 sequence: CASSPFVLSSYNEQFF. CDR3 nucleotides: TGCGCCAGCAGCCCCTTCGTTCTCAGCTCCTACAATGAGCAGTTCTTC.

The rearrangement links TRBV18 to TRBJ1-1; 8 bases line up with TRBD1. Unmatched junction bases numbered 4, after V lost 3 bases and J lost 7 bases. CDR1 is KGHSH, CDR2 LQKENI, per germline. This CDR3 comprises 13 residues. The CDR3 loop is CASSPPDRVEAFF. DNA of the CDR3: TGTGCCAGCTCACCCCCGGACAGGGTTGAAGCTTTCTTT. Supplemented by reference TRBV18 and TRBJ1-1, the full variable domain reads NAGVMQNPRHLVRRRGQEARLRCSPMKGHSHVYWYRQLPEEGLKFMVYLQKENIIDESGMPKERFSAEFPKEGPSILRIQQVVRGDSAAYFCASSPPDRVEAFFGQGTRLTVV.

This clone appeared once. This sequence joins TRBV19 and TRBJ1-1; no reliable D call. V dropped 7 bases and J dropped 1 base, with 10 bases sitting between them. This CDR3 has 13 residues. From germline, CDR1 is LNHDA and CDR2 SQIVND (reference sequence). CDR3 loop: CASTSGENTEAFF. DNA of the CDR3: TGTGCCAGTACTTCCGGCGAGAACACTGAAGCTTTCTTT.

The V and J genes are TRBV4-1 and TRBJ2-3; 9 nucleotides line up with TRBD2. Losses at the gene ends were 1 base for V and 5 bases for J; bases not matched to a gene: 4. This CDR3 spans 15 amino acids. Germline values: CDR1 MGHRA, CDR2 YSYEKL. This CDR3 reads CASSQGREGQDTQYF. Written as DNA, the CDR3 is TGCGCCAGCAGCCAAGGGCGGGAGGGCCAAGATACGCAGTATTTT.

The V and J genes are TRBV27 and TRBJ1-5; tentatively, D is TRBD1 (6 bases). CDR1 MNHEY and CDR2 SMNVEV come from the germline V gene (reference sequence). The CDR3 totals 14 residues. The V and J ends lost 6 bases and 0 bases respectively, with 9 bases between them. Here the CDR3 reads CASRGANSNQPQHF. CDR3 in DNA: TGTGCCAGCAGGGGGGCTAATAGCAATCAGCCCCAGCATTTT.